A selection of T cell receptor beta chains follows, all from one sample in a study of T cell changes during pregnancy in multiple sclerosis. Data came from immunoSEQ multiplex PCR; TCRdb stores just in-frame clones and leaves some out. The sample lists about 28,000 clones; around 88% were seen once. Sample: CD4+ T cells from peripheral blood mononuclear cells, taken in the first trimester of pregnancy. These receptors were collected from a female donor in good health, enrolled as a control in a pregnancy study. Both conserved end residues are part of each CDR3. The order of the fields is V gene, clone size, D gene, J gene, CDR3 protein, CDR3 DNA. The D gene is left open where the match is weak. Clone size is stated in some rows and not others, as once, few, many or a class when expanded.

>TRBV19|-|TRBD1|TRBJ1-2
CASSTGQGYNYGYTF
TGTGCCAGTAGTACCGGACAGGGGTACAACTATGGCTACACCTTC
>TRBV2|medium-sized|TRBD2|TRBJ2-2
CASSLGLAGTGELFF
TGTGCCAGCAGCTTGGGACTAGCGGGAACCGGGGAGCTGTTTTTT
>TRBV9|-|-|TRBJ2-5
CASSVITGETQYF
TGTGCCAGCAGCGTAATAACGGGGGAGACCCAGTACTTC
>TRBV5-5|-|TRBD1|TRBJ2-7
CASSSTGDYEQYF
TGTGCCAGCAGCTCTACAGGGGATTACGAGCAGTACTTC
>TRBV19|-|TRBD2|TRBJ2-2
CASRPGTSGSGELFF
TGTGCCAGTAGACCCGGGACTAGCGGGTCCGGGGAGCTGTTTTTT
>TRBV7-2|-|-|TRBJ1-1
CASSLQAMNTEAFF
TGTGCCAGCAGCTTACAGGCCATGAACACTGAAGCTTTCTTT
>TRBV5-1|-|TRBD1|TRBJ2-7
CASSVTGVTSYEQYF
TGCGCCAGCAGCGTAACAGGGGTAACATCCTACGAGCAGTACTTC
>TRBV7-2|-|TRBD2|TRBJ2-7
CASRAGAGYEQYF
TGTGCCAGCCGGGCGGGAGCCGGGTACGAGCAGTACTTC
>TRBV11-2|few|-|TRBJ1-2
CASSLVGQIYGYTF
TGTGCCAGCAGCTTAGTCGGACAGATCTATGGCTACACCTTC
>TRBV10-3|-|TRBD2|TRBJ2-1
CAISFSGRNNEQFF
TGTGCCATCAGCTTTAGCGGGAGGAACAATGAGCAGTTCTTC
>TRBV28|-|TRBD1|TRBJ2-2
CASSLWWGQGNTGELFF
TGTGCCAGCAGTTTATGGTGGGGACAGGGGAACACCGGGGAGCTGTTTTTT
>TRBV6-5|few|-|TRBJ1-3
CATKSVNTIYF
TGTGCCACTAAATCGGTGAACACCATATATTTT
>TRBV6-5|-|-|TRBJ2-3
CASSYSGAPTDTQYF
TGTGCCAGCAGTTACTCGGGGGCTCCCACAGATACGCAGTATTTT
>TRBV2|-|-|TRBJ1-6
CASRSGGGNSPLHF
TGTGCCAGCAGGTCGGGAGGGGGAAATTCACCCCTCCACTTT
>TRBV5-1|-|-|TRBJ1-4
CASSVRLGNEKLFF
TGCGCCAGCAGCGTACGTCTCGGGAATGAAAAACTGTTTTTT
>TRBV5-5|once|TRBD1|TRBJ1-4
CASSADRGYSASGEKLFF
TGTGCCAGCAGCGCCGACAGGGGGTACTCCGCTAGTGGTGAAAAACTGTTTTTT